This T cell receptor (beta chain) comes out of a study of T-cell reconstitution after alpha-beta-depleted transplantation in children. Study-wide findings and caveats: Some patients' high day-60 TCRbeta diversity was traced to surviving recipient T cells and thymic progenitors. Newly made T cells mostly supplied T-cell counts and diversity one year after transplant. In patients about two months after transplant, alpha-beta T cells reportedly arose from several hundred expanded graft clones.

Unique molecular identifiers were incorporated when the TCRbeta library was constructed. TCRdb reprocessed the PCR reads with MiXCR, giving one entry per CDR3 protein. The sample contains around 600,000 distinct CDR3 sequences, roughly 23% of which appear only once. The CDR3 length is 12 residues. V was cut by 2 bases and J by 8 bases, with 6 bases left in between. On this clonotype itself: Antigen unknown.

The sequencing here drew on PBMCs, mostly from graft donor cells, taken 360 days after TCRalphabeta/CD19-depleted stem cell transplant. The V gene is TRBV12-3 or TRBV12-4, the J gene TRBJ1-4; D is uncertain. This TCR came from a boy in the first two years of life who had a stem cell transplant for acute myeloid leukemia, so the T cells may come from the graft donor. The CDR3 nucleotides are TGTGCCAGCAGTTTAAGGCGGGAAAAACTGTTTTTT. Translated: CASSLRREKLFF.